These T cell receptor beta chains were read from a single sample in a study of T cell responses to AZD1222 COVID-19 vaccine. The data were produced by immunoSEQ multiplex PCR, yet TCRdb's version contains in-frame clones alone and is incomplete. The sample yields 86,000 or so clones, 88% seen once. The source was peripheral blood, collected 28 days after the second AZD1222 dose. These receptors were obtained from an adult who received the AZD1222 COVID-19 vaccine. The CDR3 runs from the conserved cysteine through the conserved F or W. The D gene is left open where the match is weak. Clone sizes are given selectively: once, few, many, or a class where the clone is expanded.

v_call,clone_size,d_call,j_call,cdr3_nt,cdr3_aa
TRBV19,NA,TRBD2,TRBJ2-1,TGTGCCAGTAGTATAACCCGGACTAGCGGGAGGTCCGGTGAGCAGTTCTTC,CASSITRTSGRSGEQFF
TRBV15,NA,TRBD2,TRBJ2-5,TGTGCCACCAGAGAGCGGGAGGTTGGGGAGACCCAGTACTTC,CATREREVGETQYF
TRBV5-5,NA,NA,TRBJ2-3,TGTGCCAGCAGCATTGATTACAAGGCAGATACGCAGTATTTT,CASSIDYKADTQYF
TRBV5-4,NA,TRBD1,TRBJ1-1,TGTGCCAGCAGCTTGGTGGGACAGAAAGCCACTGAAGCTTTCTTT,CASSLVGQKATEAFF
TRBV7-2,NA,TRBD2,TRBJ2-1,TGTGCCAGCAGCTTAATAGCGGGAGGAGTATACAATGAGCAGTTCTTC,CASSLIAGGVYNEQFF
TRBV19,NA,NA,TRBJ1-5,TGTGCCAGTAGTATAGATCTGCACAGCTACTATAGCAATCAGCCCCAGCATTTT,CASSIDLHSYYSNQPQHF
TRBV5-5,NA,NA,TRBJ1-1,TGTGCCAGCAGCTTGGTGGGGGGAAACACTGAAGCTTTCTTT,CASSLVGGNTEAFF
TRBV4-1,NA,NA,TRBJ2-2,TGCGCCAGCAGCCAAGTGGCCAACAGCGGGGAGCTGTTTTTT,CASSQVANSGELFF
TRBV7-2,NA,TRBD1,TRBJ1-2,TGTGCCAGCAGCTCTCGACAGGGCTCTCTCTATGGCTACACCTTC,CASSSRQGSLYGYTF
TRBV15,NA,NA,TRBJ2-7,TGTGCCACCAGCAGAGATCTTGGTAACGTCTACGAGCAGTACTTC,CATSRDLGNVYEQYF
TRBV11-3,NA,TRBD2,TRBJ2-7,TGTGCCAGCAGCTTACTAGCGGCGGGCGAGCAGTACTTC,CASSLLAAGEQYF
TRBV29-1,NA,TRBD1,TRBJ1-1,TGCAGCGTTGAAGCCCGGACAGGGGGTCTTATCCCTGAAGCTTTCTTT,CSVEARTGGLIPEAFF
TRBV7-2,NA,TRBD2,TRBJ2-7,TGTGCCAGCAGCCAGGGACTAGCGGACCGCTACGAGCAGTACTTC,CASSQGLADRYEQYF
TRBV25-1,NA,TRBD1,TRBJ1-3,TGTGCCAGCAGTGACTCCCCGGGACAGGGCCGGAGGGACACCATATATTTT,CASSDSPGQGRRDTIYF
TRBV14,NA,NA,TRBJ1-4,TGTGCCAAATACCGGAGAAGGTTAGCAACTAATGAAAAACTGTTTTTT,CAKYRRRLATNEKLFF
TRBV6-5,NA,NA,TRBJ2-2,TGTGCCAGCCGACTGACGAACACCGGGGAGCTGTTTTTT,CASRLTNTGELFF
TRBV9,NA,TRBD2,TRBJ2-7,TGTGCCAGCAGCGTCCTCCCTAGCGGGGGAACCGAGCAGTACTTC,CASSVLPSGGTEQYF
TRBV24-1,NA,NA,TRBJ2-6,TGTGCCACCAGTAGTTCCTCTGGGGCCAACGTCCTGACTTTC,CATSSSSGANVLTF
TRBV10-1,NA,TRBD1,TRBJ1-5,TGCGCCAGCAGTGATGGGGCAGGGGGCGGGCGGAATCAGCCCCAGCATTTT,CASSDGAGGGRNQPQHF
TRBV7-2,NA,TRBD1,TRBJ1-3,TGTGCCAGCAGCTCAGACAGGGGGCTCGTGGCTGGAAACACCATATATTTT,CASSSDRGLVAGNTIYF
TRBV6-5,NA,TRBD1,TRBJ1-1,TGTGCCAGCAGTCTCCTCGGGACAGGGAATCGGGCTTTCTTT,CASSLLGTGNRAFF
TRBV28,NA,NA,TRBJ2-5,TGTGCCAGCAGTTTAGCCCCGGCGGGGACCCAGTACTTC,CASSLAPAGTQYF
TRBV3-1/TRBV3-2,NA,NA,TRBJ2-7,TGTGCCAGCAGCCAAGGATCCCAGGGAAACGAGCAGTACTTC,CASSQGSQGNEQYF
TRBV10-1,NA,TRBD1,TRBJ2-1,TGCGCCAGCAGTACAGGGGGAACTGGGGACTATGAGCAGTTCTTC,CASSTGGTGDYEQFF
TRBV4-2,NA,NA,TRBJ2-2,TGTGCCAGCAGCCAAGCCCCGGAAACCCTAGTGAACACCGGGGAGCTGTTTTTT,CASSQAPETLVNTGELFF
TRBV18,once,TRBD2,TRBJ2-3,TGTGCCAGCTCATCACAGATTGGGACTAGCGGGAGAACAGATACGCAGTATTTT,CASSSQIGTSGRTDTQYF
TRBV18,NA,TRBD1,TRBJ2-1,TGTGCCAGCTCACCACGAAAAGGGGGCGCCTACAATGAGCAGTTCTTC,CASSPRKGGAYNEQFF
TRBV11-2,NA,NA,TRBJ1-1,TGTGCCAGCAGACCTGGCCTGAACACTGAAGCTTTCTTT,CASRPGLNTEAFF
TRBV7-9,few,NA,TRBJ2-4,TGTGCCAGCAGCCATGACAGTAAAAACATTCAGTACTTC,CASSHDSKNIQYF
TRBV6-2/TRBV6-3,NA,NA,TRBJ2-1,TGTGCCAGCAGTACTCCGAGAGGGCCGGTCAATGAGCAGTTCTTC,CASSTPRGPVNEQFF
TRBV29-1,NA,TRBD2,TRBJ2-3,TGCAGCGTTTATGACTTTAGCGGGAGCACAGATACGCAGTATTTT,CSVYDFSGSTDTQYF
TRBV11-2,NA,NA,TRBJ2-1,TGTGCCAGCAGTTTTACCGGTAATGAGCAGTTCTTC,CASSFTGNEQFF
TRBV4-1,NA,NA,TRBJ2-3,TGCGCCAGCAGCCCCTCGAGGGGGAGGGTTGATACGCAGTATTTT,CASSPSRGRVDTQYF
TRBV2,NA,NA,TRBJ2-7,TGTGCCAGCAGTGAACTATTCGGGGGCGCGGCGAACGAGCAGTACTTC,CASSELFGGAANEQYF
TRBV4-2,many,TRBD1,TRBJ1-4,TGTGCCAGCAGCCAATCATCCGGGACAGGGGATGAAAAACTGTTTTTT,CASSQSSGTGDEKLFF
TRBV5-1,once,NA,TRBJ2-7,TGCGCCAGCGGGGCGGGTTTCGAGGAGCAGTACTTC,CASGAGFEEQYF
TRBV4-1,few,NA,TRBJ2-7,TGCGCCAGCAGCCGATACGGACAGAGCTACGAGCAGTACTTC,CASSRYGQSYEQYF
TRBV28,NA,TRBD1,TRBJ1-2,TGTGCCAGCAACACAGGGGGTCGAGGCTACACCTTC,CASNTGGRGYTF
TRBV6-2/TRBV6-3,NA,TRBD1,TRBJ1-2,TGTGCCAGCAGTTCCACCGGGACAGGGACTGACTATGGCTACACCTTC,CASSSTGTGTDYGYTF
TRBV11-2,NA,TRBD1,TRBJ1-6,TGTGCCAGCAGCCTGATCACCGGGACAGGGGATTCACCCCTCCACTTT,CASSLITGTGDSPLHF
TRBV28,NA,NA,TRBJ1-2,TGTGCCAGCTCCGATCAGGGCTATGGCTACACCTTC,CASSDQGYGYTF
TRBV29-1,NA,NA,TRBJ1-1,TGCAGCGTTGATTTCCGTATGAACACTGAAGCTTTCTTT,CSVDFRMNTEAFF
TRBV27,NA,NA,TRBJ1-1,TGTGCCAGCAGTTTAAGGGGGGGGACTGAAGCTTTCTTT,CASSLRGGTEAFF
TRBV6-6,NA,NA,TRBJ1-4,TGTGCCAGCAGCCATGAAAAACTGTTTTTT,CASSHEKLFF
TRBV19,few,NA,TRBJ2-7,TGTGCCAGTAGTATCGGCGAGGGACCCCCCTACGAGCAGTACTTC,CASSIGEGPPYEQYF